The clone carrying this T cell receptor (beta chain) came up a few times. This entry comes from a study of Graves' ophthalmopathy and Graves' hyperthyroidism. V was cut by 3 bases and J by 1 base, with 12 bases left in between. Germline V gene data show CDR1 as LNHDA and CDR2 as SQIVND (reference sequence). There are 16 residues in the CDR3. TCR beta CDR3 amplification used RNA transcripts. The first round was an RT-PCR with HTBI primers, and the second round was a multiplex PCR. TCRdb processed the multiplex PCR reads anew with MiXCR; each CDR3 protein has one entry. Here the sample spans over 450,000 distinct CDR3 sequences, 13% to 15% being singletons.

The clonotype originates from a woman between 25 and 40 years old with Graves' ophthalmopathy. The sample comprised blood. The chain uses TRBV19 and TRBJ2-2; possibly TRBD1 for D (6 bases). CDR3 in DNA: TGTGCCAGTAGTATCTCCGGGACAAGGAACACCGGGGAGCTGTTTTTT. Its protein is CASSISGTRNTGELFF.